This record covers a single T cell receptor (beta chain). What it recognizes is unknown. The source of the sample is a study of T-cell reconstitution after alpha-beta-depleted transplantation in children. Broader study findings: Some patients owed their high day-60 TCRbeta diversity to surviving recipient T cells and thymic progenitors. Alpha-beta T cells present about two months after transplant were reported to originate from several hundred expanded graft clones. T-cell counts and diversity at one year following transplant were attributed mainly to newly produced T cells.

TCRbeta library preparation incorporated unique molecular identifiers. Via MiXCR, TCRdb re-called the PCR reads, giving one row per CDR3 protein. The sample holds 500,000 to 750,000 distinct CDR3 sequences, approximately 30% seen once. CDR1 DFQATT and CDR2 SNEGSKA come from the germline V gene (reference sequence). CDR3 length: 13 amino acids. V was cut by 3 bases and J by 7 bases, with 13 bases left in between. The V call is TRBV20-1, the J call TRBJ2-1, with a tentative D call TRBD2 (6 bases). The sequencing used PBMCs, collected before TCRalphabeta/CD19-depleted stem cell transplant. This receptor was obtained from a boy under two years old with Wiskott-Aldrich syndrome, due to receive a stem cell transplant. CDR3 bases: TGCAGTGCTAGCGGGAGTTCGGTTAATGAGCAGTTCTTC. Its translation: CSASGSSVNEQFF.